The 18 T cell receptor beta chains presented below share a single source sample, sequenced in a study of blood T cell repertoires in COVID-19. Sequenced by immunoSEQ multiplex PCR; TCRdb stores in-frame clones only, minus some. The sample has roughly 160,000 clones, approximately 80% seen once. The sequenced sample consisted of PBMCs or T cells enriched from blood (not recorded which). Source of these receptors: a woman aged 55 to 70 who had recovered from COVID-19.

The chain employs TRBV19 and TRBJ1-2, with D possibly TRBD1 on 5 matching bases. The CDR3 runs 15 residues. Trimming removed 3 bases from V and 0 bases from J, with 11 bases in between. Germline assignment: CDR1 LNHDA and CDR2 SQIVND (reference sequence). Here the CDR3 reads CASSIRAVPNYGYTF. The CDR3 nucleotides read TGTGCCAGTAGTATCAGGGCAGTTCCTAACTATGGCTACACCTTC.

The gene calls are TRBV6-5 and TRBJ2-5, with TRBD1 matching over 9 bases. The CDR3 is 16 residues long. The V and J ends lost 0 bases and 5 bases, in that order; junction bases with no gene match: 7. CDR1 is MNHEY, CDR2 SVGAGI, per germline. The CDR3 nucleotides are TGTGCCAGCAGTTACTCCGGACAGGGGCCCAGGGAGACCCAGTACTTC. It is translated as CASSYSGQGPRETQYF.

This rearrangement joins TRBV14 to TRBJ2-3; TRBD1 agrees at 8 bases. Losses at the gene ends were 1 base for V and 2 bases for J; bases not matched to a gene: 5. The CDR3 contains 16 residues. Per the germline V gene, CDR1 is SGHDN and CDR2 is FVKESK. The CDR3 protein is CASSQARDRPTDTQYF. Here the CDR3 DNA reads TGTGCCAGCAGCCAAGCCCGGGACAGGCCCACAGATACGCAGTATTTT.

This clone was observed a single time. The CDR3 nucleotides are TGTGCCTGGGTAAAGGACAGGGATTATGGCTACACCTTC. It translates to CAWVKDRDYGYTF. The V and J genes are TRBV30 and TRBJ1-2; TRBD1 aligns across 8 bases. The length of the CDR3 is 13 residues. The V segment lost 5 bases and the J segment 5 bases; nucleotides outside the gene matches: 7. Germline CDR1 and CDR2: GTSNPN and SVGIG (reference sequence).

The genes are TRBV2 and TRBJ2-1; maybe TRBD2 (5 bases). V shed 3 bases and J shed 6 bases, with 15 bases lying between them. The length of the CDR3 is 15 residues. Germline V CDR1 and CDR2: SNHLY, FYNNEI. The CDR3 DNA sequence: TGTGCCAGCAGTGATCAGAGCGGAGCCTCCAATGAGCAGTTCTTC. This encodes CASSDQSGASNEQFF.

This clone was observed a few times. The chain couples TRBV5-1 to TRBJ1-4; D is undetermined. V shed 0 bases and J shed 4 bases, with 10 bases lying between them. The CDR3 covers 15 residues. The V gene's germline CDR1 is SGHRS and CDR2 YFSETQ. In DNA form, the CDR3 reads TGCGCCAGCAGCTTGGCAACCGCGGATAATGAAAAACTGTTTTTT. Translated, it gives CASSLATADNEKLFF.

CDR3 sequence: CASRQGMDEKLFF. The CDR3 DNA reads as TGTGCCAGTAGACAGGGCATGGATGAAAAACTGTTTTTT. V usage is TRBV19 and J usage is TRBJ1-4; tentatively, D is TRBD1 (6 bases). The CDR3 runs 13 residues. The germline gives CDR1 LNHDA, CDR2 SQIVND (reference sequence). V lost 6 bases to trimming and J lost 6 bases, with 11 bases between them.

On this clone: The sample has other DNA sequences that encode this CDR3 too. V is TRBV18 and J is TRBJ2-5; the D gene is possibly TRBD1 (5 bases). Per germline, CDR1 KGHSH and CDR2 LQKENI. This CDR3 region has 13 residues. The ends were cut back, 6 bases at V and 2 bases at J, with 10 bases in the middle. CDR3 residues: CASSPGQQETQYF. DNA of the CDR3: TGTGCCAGCTCCCCAGGGCAACAAGAGACCCAGTACTTC.

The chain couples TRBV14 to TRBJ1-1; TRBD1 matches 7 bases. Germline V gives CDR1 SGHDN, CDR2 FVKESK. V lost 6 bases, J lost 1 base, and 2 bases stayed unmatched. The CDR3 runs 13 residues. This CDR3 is CASSRDRNTEAFF. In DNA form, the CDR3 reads TGTGCCAGCAGTCGGGACAGGAACACTGAAGCTTTCTTT. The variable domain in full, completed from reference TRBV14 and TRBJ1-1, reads EAGVTQFPSHSVIEKGQTVTLRCDPISGHDNLYWYRRVMGKEIKFLLHFVKESKQDESGMPNNRFLAERTGGTYSTLKVQPAELEDSGVYFCASSRDRNTEAFFGQGTRLTVV.

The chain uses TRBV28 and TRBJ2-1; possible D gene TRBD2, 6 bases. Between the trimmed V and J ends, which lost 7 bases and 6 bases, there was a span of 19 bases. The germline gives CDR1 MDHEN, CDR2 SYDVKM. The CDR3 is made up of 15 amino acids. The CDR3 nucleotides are TGTGCCAGCACCCGATGGCAGGGAGGTAGCAATGAGCAGTTCTTC. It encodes CASTRWQGGSNEQFF.

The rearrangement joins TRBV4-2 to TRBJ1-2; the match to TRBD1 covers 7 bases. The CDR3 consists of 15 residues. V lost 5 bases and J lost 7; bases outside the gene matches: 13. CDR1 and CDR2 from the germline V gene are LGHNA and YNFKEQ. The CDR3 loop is CASSTTGAGLGGYTF. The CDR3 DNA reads TGTGCCAGCAGCACCACAGGGGCGGGGTTAGGTGGCTACACCTTC.

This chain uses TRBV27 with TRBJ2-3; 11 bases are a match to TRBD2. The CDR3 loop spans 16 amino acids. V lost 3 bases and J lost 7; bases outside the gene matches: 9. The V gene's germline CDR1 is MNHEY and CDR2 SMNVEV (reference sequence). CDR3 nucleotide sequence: TGTGCCAGCAGTTTTGCGTCTAGCGGGAGGCGAAATACGCAGTATTTT. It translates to CASSFASSGRRNTQYF.

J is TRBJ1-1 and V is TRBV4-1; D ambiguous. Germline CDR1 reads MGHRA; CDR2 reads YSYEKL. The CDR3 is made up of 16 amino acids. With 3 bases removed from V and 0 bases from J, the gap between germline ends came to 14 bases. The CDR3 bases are TGCGCCAGCAGCCAGTACGTGGGGAGATTGAACACTGAAGCTTTCTTT. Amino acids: CASSQYVGRLNTEAFF.

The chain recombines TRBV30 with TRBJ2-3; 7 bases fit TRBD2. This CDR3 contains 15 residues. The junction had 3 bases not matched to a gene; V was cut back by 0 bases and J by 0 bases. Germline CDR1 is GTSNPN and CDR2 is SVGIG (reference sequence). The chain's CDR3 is CAWSVTGGSTDTQYF. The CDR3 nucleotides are TGTGCCTGGAGTGTAACGGGGGGAAGCACAGATACGCAGTATTTT.

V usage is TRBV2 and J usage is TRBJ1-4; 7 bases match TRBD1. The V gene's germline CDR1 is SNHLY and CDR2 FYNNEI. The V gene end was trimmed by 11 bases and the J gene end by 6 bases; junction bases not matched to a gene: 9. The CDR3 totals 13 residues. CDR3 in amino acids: CAGKGAQYEKLFF. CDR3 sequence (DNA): TGTGCCGGGAAGGGGGCGCAGTATGAAAAACTGTTTTTT.

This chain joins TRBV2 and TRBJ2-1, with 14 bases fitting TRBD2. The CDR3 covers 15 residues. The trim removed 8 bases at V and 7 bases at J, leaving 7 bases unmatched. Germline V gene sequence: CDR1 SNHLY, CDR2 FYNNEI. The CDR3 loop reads CASLEGTSGRNEQFF. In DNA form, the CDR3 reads TGTGCCAGCCTGGAAGGGACTAGCGGGAGAAATGAGCAGTTCTTC.

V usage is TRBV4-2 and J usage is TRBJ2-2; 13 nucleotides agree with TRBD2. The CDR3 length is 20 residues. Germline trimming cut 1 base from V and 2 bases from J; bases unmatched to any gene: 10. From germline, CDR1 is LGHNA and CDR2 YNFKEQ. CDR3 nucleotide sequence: TGTGCCAGCAGCCAAGGACCCGGGACTAGCGGGGCCAGTAACACCGGGGAGCTGTTTTTT. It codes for CASSQGPGTSGASNTGELFF.

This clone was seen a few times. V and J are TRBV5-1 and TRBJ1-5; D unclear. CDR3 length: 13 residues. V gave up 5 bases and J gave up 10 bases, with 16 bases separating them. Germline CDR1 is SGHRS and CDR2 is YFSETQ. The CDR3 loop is CASRPGEAGPQHF. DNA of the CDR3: TGCGCCAGCAGGCCCGGAGAGGCTGGCCCCCAGCATTTT. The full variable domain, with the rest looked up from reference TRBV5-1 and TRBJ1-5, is KAGVTQTPRYLIKTRGQQVTLSCSPISGHRSVSWYQQTPGQGLQFLFEYFSETQRNKGNFPGRFSGRQFSNSRSEMNVSTLELGDSALYLCASRPGEAGPQHFGDGTRLSIL.